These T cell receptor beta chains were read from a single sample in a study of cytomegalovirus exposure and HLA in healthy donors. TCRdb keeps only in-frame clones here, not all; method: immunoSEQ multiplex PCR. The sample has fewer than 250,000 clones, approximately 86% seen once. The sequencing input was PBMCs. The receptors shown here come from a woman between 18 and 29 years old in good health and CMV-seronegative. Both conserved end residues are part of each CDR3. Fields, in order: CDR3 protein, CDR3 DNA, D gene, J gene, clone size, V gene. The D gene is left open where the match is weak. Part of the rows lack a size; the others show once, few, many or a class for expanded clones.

CDR3 protein: CASSARTGGRREQYF
CDR3 DNA: TGTGCCAGCAGCGCCCGGACAGGGGGCAGGAGGGAGCAGTACTTC
D gene: TRBD1
J gene: TRBJ2-7
clone size: NA
V gene: TRBV11-2

CDR3 protein: CASSSGGRITEAFF
CDR3 DNA: TGTGCCAGCAGTAGCGGGGGGCGAATCACTGAAGCTTTCTTT
D gene: NA
J gene: TRBJ1-1
clone size: NA
V gene: TRBV28

CDR3 protein: CASSYSRGPQEAFF
CDR3 DNA: TGTGCCAGCAGTTACTCCAGGGGGCCCCAGGAGGCTTTCTTT
D gene: TRBD1
J gene: TRBJ1-1
clone size: NA
V gene: TRBV6-5

CDR3 protein: CASSADRANEQFF
CDR3 DNA: TGTGCCAGCAGTGCGGACAGGGCTAATGAGCAGTTCTTC
D gene: TRBD1
J gene: TRBJ2-1
clone size: once
V gene: TRBV2

CDR3 protein: CASSEMGQNYGYTF
CDR3 DNA: TGTGCCAGCAGTGAAATGGGACAGAACTATGGCTACACCTTC
D gene: TRBD1
J gene: TRBJ1-2
clone size: NA
V gene: TRBV6-1

CDR3 protein: CASSLVTHFPANYGYTF
CDR3 DNA: TGTGCCAGCAGCTTAGTTACCCATTTTCCAGCTAACTATGGCTACACCTTC
D gene: NA
J gene: TRBJ1-2
clone size: NA
V gene: TRBV7-9

CDR3 protein: CASSINLRDTYTDTQYF
CDR3 DNA: TGTGCCAGCAGCATCAACCTACGGGACACTTACACAGATACGCAGTATTTT
D gene: NA
J gene: TRBJ2-3
clone size: NA
V gene: TRBV9

CDR3 protein: CASSSQGASNQPQHF
CDR3 DNA: TGTGCCAGCAGTTCTCAGGGGGCGAGCAATCAGCCCCAGCATTTT
D gene: TRBD1
J gene: TRBJ1-5
clone size: NA
V gene: TRBV2

CDR3 protein: CASSLPDRGRAFF
CDR3 DNA: TGTGCCAGCAGTTTACCGGACAGGGGTAGAGCTTTCTTT
D gene: TRBD1
J gene: TRBJ1-1
clone size: NA
V gene: TRBV28

CDR3 protein: CATSRDPSNSPLHF
CDR3 DNA: TGTGCCACCAGCAGAGATCCCTCGAATTCACCCCTCCACTTT
D gene: NA
J gene: TRBJ1-6
clone size: NA
V gene: TRBV15

CDR3 protein: CASSLGGMNTEAFF
CDR3 DNA: TGTGCCAGCAGCTTGGGAGGGATGAACACTGAAGCTTTCTTT
D gene: NA
J gene: TRBJ1-1
clone size: few
V gene: TRBV13

CDR3 protein: CASSTGTVGAFF
CDR3 DNA: TGTGCCAGCTCAACGGGTACGGTAGGAGCTTTCTTT
D gene: NA
J gene: TRBJ1-1
clone size: NA
V gene: TRBV19

CDR3 protein: CASSPRTGVVYGYTF
CDR3 DNA: TGTGCCAGCAGCCCCAGGACAGGGGTCGTCTATGGCTACACCTTC
D gene: TRBD1
J gene: TRBJ1-2
clone size: NA
V gene: TRBV5-6

CDR3 protein: CASSWTADTQYF
CDR3 DNA: TGTGCCAGCAGTTGGACTGCAGATACGCAGTATTTT
D gene: NA
J gene: TRBJ2-3
clone size: once
V gene: TRBV6-1

CDR3 protein: CAWSPLGGGNQPQHF
CDR3 DNA: TGTGCCTGGAGTCCCCTGGGCGGGGGGAATCAGCCCCAGCATTTT
D gene: NA
J gene: TRBJ1-5
clone size: NA
V gene: TRBV30

CDR3 protein: CASSQVSDRNTEAFF
CDR3 DNA: TGCGCCAGCAGCCAAGTTTCGGACAGGAACACTGAAGCTTTCTTT
D gene: NA
J gene: TRBJ1-1
clone size: NA
V gene: TRBV4-1

CDR3 protein: CASARDSLYNEQFF
CDR3 DNA: TGTGCCAGTGCCCGGGACTCTCTATACAATGAGCAGTTCTTC
D gene: NA
J gene: TRBJ2-1
clone size: NA
V gene: TRBV19

CDR3 protein: CASARGANTGELFF
CDR3 DNA: TGCGCCAGCGCCCGGGGGGCCAACACCGGGGAGCTGTTTTTT
D gene: NA
J gene: TRBJ2-2
clone size: NA
V gene: TRBV5-1

CDR3 protein: CASSPTRQEWFYEQYF
CDR3 DNA: TGTGCCAGCAGCCCAACCCGACAGGAGTGGTTCTACGAGCAGTACTTC
D gene: NA
J gene: TRBJ2-7
clone size: NA
V gene: TRBV13

CDR3 protein: CASSADRGNEQYF
CDR3 DNA: TGTGCCAGCAGTGCCGACAGGGGAAACGAGCAGTACTTC
D gene: TRBD1
J gene: TRBJ2-7
clone size: NA
V gene: TRBV2

CDR3 protein: CASSLRTDWNRGYTF
CDR3 DNA: TGTGCCAGCAGCTTAAGGACAGACTGGAATCGGGGCTACACCTTC
D gene: NA
J gene: TRBJ1-2
clone size: NA
V gene: TRBV13

CDR3 protein: CASSGGETQYF
CDR3 DNA: TGCGCCAGCAGTGGCGGAGAGACCCAGTACTTC
D gene: NA
J gene: TRBJ2-5
clone size: NA
V gene: TRBV10-2

CDR3 protein: CASSVVQGNSPLHF
CDR3 DNA: TGTGCCAGCAGCGTAGTACAGGGTAATTCACCCCTCCACTTT
D gene: NA
J gene: TRBJ1-6
clone size: NA
V gene: TRBV9

CDR3 protein: CASSLHRQDEQFF
CDR3 DNA: TGTGCCAGCAGTTTGCATAGGCAGGATGAGCAGTTCTTC
D gene: NA
J gene: TRBJ2-1
clone size: NA
V gene: TRBV27

CDR3 protein: CASSQDRLAGVTTGELFF
CDR3 DNA: TGCGCCAGCAGCCAAGATCGGCTAGCGGGGGTGACCACCGGGGAGCTGTTTTTT
D gene: TRBD2
J gene: TRBJ2-2
clone size: NA
V gene: TRBV4-1

CDR3 protein: CASSDGTSGSLYNEQFF
CDR3 DNA: TGTGCCAGCAGCGATGGGACTAGCGGGAGCCTTTACAATGAGCAGTTCTTC
D gene: TRBD2
J gene: TRBJ2-1
clone size: few
V gene: TRBV7-6

CDR3 protein: CAISLDSYEQYF
CDR3 DNA: TGTGCCATCAGTCTAGACAGCTACGAGCAGTACTTC
D gene: NA
J gene: TRBJ2-7
clone size: NA
V gene: TRBV10-3

CDR3 protein: CASSLGGRSLGWDTGELFF
CDR3 DNA: TGTGCCAGCAGCTTAGGCGGGCGGTCTCTAGGCTGGGACACCGGGGAGCTGTTTTTT
D gene: NA
J gene: TRBJ2-2
clone size: NA
V gene: TRBV7-8

CDR3 protein: CATRPGGPNTEAFF
CDR3 DNA: TGTGCTACCCGTCCGGGGGGGCCTAACACTGAAGCTTTCTTT
D gene: NA
J gene: TRBJ1-1
clone size: NA
V gene: TRBV6-1

CDR3 protein: CASRRQGMNTEAFF
CDR3 DNA: TGTGCCAGTAGGAGACAGGGAATGAACACTGAAGCTTTCTTT
D gene: TRBD1
J gene: TRBJ1-1
clone size: NA
V gene: TRBV19

CDR3 protein: CASSLALGRDNSPLHF
CDR3 DNA: TGTGCCAGCAGCTTGGCATTGGGCAGGGATAATTCACCCCTCCACTTT
D gene: NA
J gene: TRBJ1-6
clone size: NA
V gene: TRBV5-6

CDR3 protein: CASSQTLAGVYEQFF
CDR3 DNA: TGCGCCAGCAGCCAAACACTAGCGGGGGTGTATGAGCAGTTCTTC
D gene: TRBD2
J gene: TRBJ2-1
clone size: NA
V gene: TRBV4-1

CDR3 protein: CASSLHREQFF
CDR3 DNA: TGTGCCAGCAGCCTCCATCGGGAGCAGTTCTTC
D gene: NA
J gene: TRBJ2-1
clone size: NA
V gene: TRBV7-2

CDR3 protein: CATSGGGPGLAGSYNEQFF
CDR3 DNA: TGTGCCACCAGCGGAGGTGGGCCGGGACTAGCGGGTTCCTACAATGAGCAGTTCTTC
D gene: TRBD2
J gene: TRBJ2-1
clone size: NA
V gene: TRBV15

CDR3 protein: CASSPSQFGAEQYF
CDR3 DNA: TGCGCCAGCAGCCCCTCGCAGTTTGGGGCCGAGCAGTACTTC
D gene: NA
J gene: TRBJ2-7
clone size: NA
V gene: TRBV5-1

CDR3 protein: CASSVAGGVAFF
CDR3 DNA: TGTGCCAGCAGCGTAGCAGGGGGCGTAGCTTTCTTT
D gene: TRBD1
J gene: TRBJ1-1
clone size: NA
V gene: TRBV9

CDR3 protein: CASSQAPGTGSDGYTF
CDR3 DNA: TGCGCCAGCAGCCAAGCCCCCGGGACAGGGAGTGATGGCTACACCTTC
D gene: TRBD1
J gene: TRBJ1-2
clone size: NA
V gene: TRBV4-1

CDR3 protein: CAAGLAGAYEQYF
CDR3 DNA: TGTGCCGCTGGACTAGCGGGAGCGTACGAGCAGTACTTC
D gene: TRBD2
J gene: TRBJ2-7
clone size: few
V gene: TRBV10-3

CDR3 protein: CASSSQGVMNTEAFF
CDR3 DNA: TGTGCCAGCAGCTCGCAGGGCGTCATGAACACTGAAGCTTTCTTT
D gene: NA
J gene: TRBJ1-1
clone size: once
V gene: TRBV7-2

CDR3 protein: CASSLKLAGDAYNEQFF
CDR3 DNA: TGTGCCAGCAGCCTTAAACTAGCGGGAGACGCCTACAATGAGCAGTTCTTC
D gene: TRBD2
J gene: TRBJ2-1
clone size: NA
V gene: TRBV7-3

CDR3 protein: CASSPRGENTEAFF
CDR3 DNA: TGTGCCAGCTCACCACGAGGTGAGAACACTGAAGCTTTCTTT
D gene: NA
J gene: TRBJ1-1
clone size: NA
V gene: TRBV18

CDR3 protein: CATSPRTGYGYTF
CDR3 DNA: TGTGCCACCAGCCCCCGGACAGGGTATGGCTACACCTTC
D gene: TRBD1
J gene: TRBJ1-2
clone size: NA
V gene: TRBV15

CDR3 protein: CASSLETSGIREQFF
CDR3 DNA: TGTGCCAGCAGTTTAGAAACTAGCGGGATTCGTGAGCAGTTCTTC
D gene: TRBD2
J gene: TRBJ2-1
clone size: NA
V gene: TRBV27